The 9 T cell receptor beta chains in this list originate from one sample, sequenced in a study of blood T cell repertoires in COVID-19. Data came from immunoSEQ multiplex PCR; TCRdb stores just in-frame clones and leaves some out. The sample includes fewer than 200,000 clones, 76% of them seen just once. The source material was peripheral blood. The receptors here all came from a woman older than 75 with acute or convalescent COVID-19.

This clone has a handful of counts. The genes are TRBV6-2 or TRBV6-3 and TRBJ2-4; D not certain. Germline CDR1 reads MNHEY; CDR2 reads SVGEGT. Trimming shortened V by 5 bases and J by 1 base, and 6 bases separated the two germline ends. The length of the CDR3 is 13 residues. CDR3 amino acids: CASSPFAKNIQYF. For the CDR3, the DNA is TGTGCCAGCAGTCCCTTTGCCAAAAACATTCAGTACTTC.

This clone has only a few counts. The rearrangement uses TRBV9 and TRBJ1-5; no clear D. CDR3 size: 15 residues. Germline CDR1 and CDR2: SGDLS and YYNGEE. V was trimmed by 2 bases and J by 4 bases, leaving 13 bases between them. The CDR3 DNA follows: TGTGCCAGCAGCGTGTCGGGGAGCGGTAATCAGCCCCAGCATTTT. The encoded protein is CASSVSGSGNQPQHF.

This clone was detected once. The chain carries TRBV21-1 and TRBJ1-3. TRBV21-1 is a known pseudogene. The CDR3 spans 15 residues. The CDR3 region is CASSKRGGVENTIYF. DNA for the CDR3: TGTGCCAGCAGCAAACGCGGGGGGGTGGAAAACACCATATATTTT.

V gene TRBV21-1 combines with J gene TRBJ2-7; TRBD1 is the table's D call and was not checked against the DNA. TRBV21-1 is a listed pseudogene. The CDR3 consists of 17 residues. The DNA of the CDR3 is TGTGCCAGCAGCAAAGCAGCGAACAGGGACATTACCTACGAGCAGTACTTC. Translation: CASSKAANRDITYEQYF.

This clone has just a few counts. The genes are TRBV5-1 and TRBJ2-7, with TRBD1 matching 9 bases. Losses at the gene ends were 3 bases for V and 3 bases for J; bases not matched to a gene: 10. CDR3 length equals 16 residues. Germline CDR1 is SGHRS and CDR2 is YFSETQ. The CDR3 DNA sequence: TGCGCCAGCAGCTCGGACGGACAGGGGTATTTCTACGAGCAGTACTTC. Encoded protein: CASSSDGQGYFYEQYF.

This sequence joins TRBV20-1 and TRBJ2-1; 9 bases line up with TRBD2. The CDR3 covers 16 residues. With V trimmed by 3 bases and J by 3 bases, 9 bases remained unmatched. CDR1 and CDR2 from the germline V gene are DFQATT and SNEGSKA (reference sequence). CDR3 nucleotides: TGCAGTGCTAGTCTCGGGGTAGCGGGAGTCTACAATGAGCAGTTCTTC. It codes for CSASLGVAGVYNEQFF.

The chain links TRBV5-4 to TRBJ2-1; 8 nucleotides agree with TRBD1. With 7 bases clipped from V and 5 bases from J, the junction kept 5 bases outside the gene matches. In germline, CDR1 is SGHNT, CDR2 YYREEE (reference sequence). This CDR3 spans 13 amino acids. CDR3 protein: CASGQGRNNEQFF. In DNA form, the CDR3 reads TGTGCCAGCGGACAGGGTAGAAACAATGAGCAGTTCTTC.

This chain connects TRBV19 to TRBJ2-2; tentative D call: TRBD1 (6 bases). This CDR3 comprises 16 residues. CDR1 and CDR2 from the germline V gene are LNHDA and SQIVND (reference sequence). Trimming took off 5 bases at V and 1 base at J, with 14 bases between the two ends. CDR3 region: CASSPPDRQNTGELFF. The CDR3 DNA follows: TGTGCCAGTAGTCCACCAGACAGGCAGAACACCGGGGAGCTGTTTTTT.

The chain links TRBV19 to TRBJ2-7; 7 bases map to TRBD1. CDR3 length: 16 residues. Germline lookup yields CDR1 LNHDA and CDR2 SQIVND (reference sequence). V lost 5 bases, J lost 2 bases, and 12 bases stayed unmatched. CDR3 in amino acids: CASSDVGGRSPYEQYF. CDR3 coding DNA: TGTGCCAGTAGTGATGTAGGGGGCCGGTCCCCCTACGAGCAGTACTTC. The whole variable domain, remainder taken from reference TRBV19 and TRBJ2-7, is DGGITQSPKYLFRKEGQNVTLSCEQNLNHDAMYWYRQDPGQGLRLIYYSQIVNDFQKGDIAEGYSVSREKKESFPLTVTSAQKNPTAFYLCASSDVGGRSPYEQYFGPGTRLTVT.